The entry below gives a single T cell receptor (beta chain) sequence along with its context. The repertoire was sequenced with immunoSEQ multiplex PCR; TCRdb's copy has only in-frame clones and lacks some. The sample records roughly 86,000 clones, approximately 86% being singletons. This sample is part of a study of ipilimumab plus nivolumab after autologous stem cell transplantation. This clonotype originated in a male donor with diffuse large B-cell lymphoma. This specimen was PBMCs, taken in a trial of ipilimumab plus nivolumab as post-transplant consolidation.

In DNA, the CDR3 is TGTGCCAGCTCACCACCCCGAGGACAGGGATTTTCAGATACGCAGTATTTT. Translation gives CASSPPRGQGFSDTQYF. The gene calls are TRBV18 and TRBJ2-3; 8 nucleotides agree with TRBD1. The V segment lost 0 bases and the J segment 4 bases; nucleotides outside the gene matches: 9. This CDR3 has 17 residues. Germline CDR1 KGHSH, CDR2 LQKENI.